This is a list of T cell receptor beta chains from one sample in a study of T-cell memory formation after mild COVID-19. TCRdb reprocessed the 5' RACE reads with MiXCR, giving one entry per CDR3 protein. The table shows about 340,000 distinct CDR3 sequences, with under 25% occurring only once. What was sequenced was PBMCs or a T cell subset sorted from them (not recorded which). These receptors came from a man between 18 and 35 years old who had mild COVID-19 (a few samples of this study predate the infection). Cell type and time point are not known. Each CDR3 is given with its conserved first and last residue. The D gene is left open where the match is weak. Some rows have no size entry. The others give once, few or many, or a class for an expanded clone.

v_gene: TRBV9
abundance: NA
d_gene: NA
j_gene: TRBJ2-4
CDR3aa: CASSVSIAKNIQYF
CDR3nt: TGTGCCAGCAGCGTATCGATAGCCAAAAACATTCAGTACTTC

v_gene: TRBV6-2/TRBV6-3
abundance: once
d_gene: NA
j_gene: TRBJ2-7
CDR3aa: CASRTSYYEQYF
CDR3nt: TGTGCCAGCAGGACAAGTTACTACGAGCAGTACTTC

v_gene: TRBV6-2/TRBV6-3
abundance: NA
d_gene: NA
j_gene: TRBJ1-6
CDR3aa: CASSYSTGAGSPLHF
CDR3nt: TGTGCCAGCAGTTACTCGACTGGGGCCGGTTCACCCCTCCACTTT

v_gene: TRBV7-6
abundance: few
d_gene: NA
j_gene: TRBJ2-1
CDR3aa: CASSRRDLDYNEQFF
CDR3nt: TGTGCCAGCAGCCGTAGGGACCTCGATTACAATGAGCAGTTCTTC

v_gene: TRBV4-3
abundance: NA
d_gene: TRBD2
j_gene: TRBJ2-3
CDR3aa: CASSHDRASGASTDTQYF
CDR3nt: TGCGCCAGCAGCCACGATAGGGCTAGCGGGGCAAGCACAGATACGCAGTATTTT

v_gene: TRBV7-3
abundance: few
d_gene: TRBD1
j_gene: TRBJ2-7
CDR3aa: CASSLAGTGSEQYF
CDR3nt: TGTGCCAGCAGCCTAGCCGGGACAGGGTCCGAGCAGTACTTC

v_gene: TRBV5-1
abundance: NA
d_gene: NA
j_gene: TRBJ1-4
CDR3aa: CASSFIGGTNEKLFF
CDR3nt: TGCGCCAGCAGCTTCATCGGGGGGACTAATGAAAAACTGTTTTTT

v_gene: TRBV25-1
abundance: few
d_gene: NA
j_gene: TRBJ1-4
CDR3aa: CASSRETNEKLFF
CDR3nt: TGTGCCAGCAGCAGGGAGACTAATGAAAAACTGTTTTTT

v_gene: TRBV18
abundance: NA
d_gene: TRBD1
j_gene: TRBJ2-1
CDR3aa: CASSPVPGQGVEQFF
CDR3nt: TGTGCCAGCTCACCGGTACCGGGACAGGGGGTTGAGCAGTTCTTC

v_gene: TRBV27
abundance: NA
d_gene: TRBD1
j_gene: TRBJ2-1
CDR3aa: CASSLLRGLLFF
CDR3nt: TGTGCCAGCAGTTTATTGAGGGGGCTCCTGTTCTTC

v_gene: TRBV11-2
abundance: few
d_gene: NA
j_gene: TRBJ2-5
CDR3aa: CASSDWRGKGETQYF
CDR3nt: TGTGCCAGCAGCGACTGGCGGGGAAAAGGAGAGACCCAGTACTTC

v_gene: TRBV7-2
abundance: NA
d_gene: NA
j_gene: TRBJ2-5
CDR3aa: CASSRYSMTQYF
CDR3nt: TGTGCCAGCAGCCGCTATTCTATGACCCAGTACTTC

v_gene: TRBV12-3/TRBV12-4
abundance: few
d_gene: NA
j_gene: TRBJ2-4
CDR3aa: CASTPRALAKNIQYF
CDR3nt: TGTGCCAGCACCCCCCGGGCCCTAGCCAAAAACATTCAGTACTTC

v_gene: TRBV12-3/TRBV12-4
abundance: NA
d_gene: TRBD1
j_gene: TRBJ2-5
CDR3aa: CASRSGQGAWETQYF
CDR3nt: TGTGCCAGCAGGTCGGGACAGGGGGCGTGGGAGACCCAGTACTTC

v_gene: TRBV9
abundance: NA
d_gene: NA
j_gene: TRBJ2-2
CDR3aa: CASSDPLGGTGELFF
CDR3nt: TGTGCCAGCAGTGACCCCCTAGGGGGAACCGGGGAGCTGTTTTTT

v_gene: TRBV21-1
abundance: NA
d_gene: NA
j_gene: TRBJ2-3
CDR3aa: CARPPGDADTQYF
CDR3nt: TGTGCCCGACCCCCGGGCGATGCAGATACGCAGTATTTT

v_gene: TRBV4-3
abundance: few
d_gene: NA
j_gene: TRBJ2-1
CDR3aa: CASSQDGRGLGNNEQFF
CDR3nt: TGCGCCAGCAGCCAAGATGGACGAGGGCTGGGGAACAATGAGCAGTTCTTC

v_gene: TRBV29-1
abundance: NA
d_gene: NA
j_gene: TRBJ2-3
CDR3aa: CSVGGPSTDTQYF
CDR3nt: TGCAGCGTCGGGGGACCGAGCACAGATACGCAGTATTTT

v_gene: TRBV5-1
abundance: many
d_gene: NA
j_gene: TRBJ2-2
CDR3aa: CASSLRGYTGELFF
CDR3nt: TGCGCCAGCAGCCTGCGGGGTTACACCGGGGAGCTGTTTTTT

v_gene: TRBV15
abundance: NA
d_gene: NA
j_gene: TRBJ2-1
CDR3aa: CATSRVRQDEQFF
CDR3nt: TGTGCCACCAGCAGAGTAAGGCAGGATGAGCAGTTCTTC

v_gene: TRBV4-2
abundance: NA
d_gene: TRBD1
j_gene: TRBJ2-3
CDR3aa: CASSQTGAGADTQYF
CDR3nt: TGTGCCAGCAGCCAAACAGGGGCTGGCGCAGATACGCAGTATTTT

v_gene: TRBV6-6
abundance: few
d_gene: TRBD1
j_gene: TRBJ2-1
CDR3aa: CASSPSRTGSSYNEQFF
CDR3nt: TGTGCCAGCAGTCCCTCGAGGACAGGTAGCTCCTACAATGAGCAGTTCTTC

v_gene: TRBV5-1
abundance: NA
d_gene: NA
j_gene: TRBJ2-2
CDR3aa: CASSKSHTGELFF
CDR3nt: TGCGCCAGCAGCAAGTCCCACACCGGGGAGCTGTTTTTT

v_gene: TRBV5-1
abundance: NA
d_gene: TRBD1
j_gene: TRBJ1-6
CDR3aa: CASGTGGESPLHF
CDR3nt: TGCGCCAGCGGGACAGGGGGCGAATCACCCCTCCACTTT

v_gene: TRBV7-9
abundance: NA
d_gene: TRBD1
j_gene: TRBJ1-1
CDR3aa: CASSSQQGASTEAFF
CDR3nt: TGTGCCAGCAGCTCCCAACAGGGGGCTAGTACTGAAGCTTTCTTT

v_gene: TRBV7-2
abundance: few
d_gene: TRBD2
j_gene: TRBJ2-3
CDR3aa: CASSLAPSGTSTDTQYF
CDR3nt: TGTGCCAGCAGCTTAGCGCCTAGCGGGACTAGCACAGATACGCAGTATTTT